Described below is a single T cell receptor (beta chain) sequence and its context. The junction and the germline gene differ at one end; a read error may be behind it. The data originate from a study of blood T cells in healthy people across ages. Each sample yielded at least 5.5 micrograms of PBMC total RNA. This CDR3 is built from 13 residues. The germline V gene encodes CDR1 SGHTA and CDR2 FQGNSA. A second PCR, run for roughly 6 to 11 cycles, used a sample-barcoded 5' primer plus a J-beta primer mix. Each cDNA was tagged by a template-switch adaptor containing 12 random nucleotides. No fewer than 3 million CDR3-containing paired-end reads came from each sample. TCRdb called the 5' RACE reads again in MiXCR, with one record for every CDR3 protein. The sample records hundreds of thousands of distinct CDR3 sequences, around half being singletons.

This sequence joins TRBV7-2 and TRBJ2-5; perhaps D is TRBD1 or TRBD2 (5 bases each). The sequenced sample consisted of blood. The source of this sequence is a woman aged 55-75 years in good health. The DNA for the CDR3 is TGTGTCAGCAGTAGGGACCCCCAAGAGACCCAGTACTTC. This gives the protein CVSSRDPQETQYF.